The sequence of this TCR beta chain was determined in a study of T cell changes during pregnancy in multiple sclerosis. V was cut by 3 bases and J by 3 bases, with 11 bases left in between. Germline CDR1 reads MNHEY; CDR2 reads SMNVEV (reference sequence). This CDR3 has 14 amino acids. Only in-frame clones appear in the TCRdb table, and some are missing; sequencing was by immunoSEQ multiplex PCR. Among just over 80,000 clones listed, 90% to 95% were seen once. The chain recombines TRBV27 with TRBJ1-2, with a tentative D call TRBD1 (5 bases). Sample: peripheral blood, taken in the second trimester of pregnancy. The sequence was obtained from a female donor with multiple sclerosis, enrolled in a pregnancy study. CDR3 in amino acids: CASSFQAGDYGYTF. CDR3 DNA sequence: TGTGCCAGCAGTTTCCAAGCGGGGGACTATGGCTACACCTTC.